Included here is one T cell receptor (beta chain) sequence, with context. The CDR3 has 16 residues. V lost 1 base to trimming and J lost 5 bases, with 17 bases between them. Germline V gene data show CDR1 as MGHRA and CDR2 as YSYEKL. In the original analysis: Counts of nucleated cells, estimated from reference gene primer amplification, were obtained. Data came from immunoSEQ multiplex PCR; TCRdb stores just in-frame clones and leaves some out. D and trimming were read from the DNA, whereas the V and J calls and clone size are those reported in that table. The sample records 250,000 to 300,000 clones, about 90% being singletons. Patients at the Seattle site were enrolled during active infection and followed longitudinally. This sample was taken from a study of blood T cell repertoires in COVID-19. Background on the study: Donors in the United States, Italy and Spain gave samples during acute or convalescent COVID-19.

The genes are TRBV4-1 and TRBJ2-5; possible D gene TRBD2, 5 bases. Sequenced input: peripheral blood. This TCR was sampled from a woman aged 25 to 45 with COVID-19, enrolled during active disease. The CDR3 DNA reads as TGCGCCAGCAGCCAAGTTGGACTTCAAGGTGGGGAGACCCAGTACTTC. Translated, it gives CASSQVGLQGGETQYF.